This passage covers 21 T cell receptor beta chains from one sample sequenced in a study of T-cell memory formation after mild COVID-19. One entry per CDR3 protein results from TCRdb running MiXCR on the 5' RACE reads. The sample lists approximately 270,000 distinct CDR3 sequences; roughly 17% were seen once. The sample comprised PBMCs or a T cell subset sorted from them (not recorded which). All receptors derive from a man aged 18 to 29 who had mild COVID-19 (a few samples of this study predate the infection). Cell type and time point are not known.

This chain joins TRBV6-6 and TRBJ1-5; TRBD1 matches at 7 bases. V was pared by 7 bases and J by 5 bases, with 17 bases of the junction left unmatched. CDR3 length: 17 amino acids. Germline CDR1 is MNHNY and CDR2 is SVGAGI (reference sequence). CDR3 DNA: TGTGCCAGCACCAACCAGGGGGTGGGGGTGAGGCATCAGCCCCAGCATTTT. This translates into CASTNQGVGVRHQPQHF.

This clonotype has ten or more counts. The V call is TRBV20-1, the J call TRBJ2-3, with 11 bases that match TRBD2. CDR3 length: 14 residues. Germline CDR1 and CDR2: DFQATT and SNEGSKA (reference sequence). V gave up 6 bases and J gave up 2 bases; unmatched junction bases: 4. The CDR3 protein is CSAKLAGDTDTQYF. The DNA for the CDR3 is TGCAGTGCCAAACTAGCGGGGGACACAGATACGCAGTATTTT.

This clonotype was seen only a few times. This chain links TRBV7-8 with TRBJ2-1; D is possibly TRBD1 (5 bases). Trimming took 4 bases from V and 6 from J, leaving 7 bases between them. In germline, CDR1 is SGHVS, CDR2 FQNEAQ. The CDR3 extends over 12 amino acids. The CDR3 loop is CASSWGFNEQFF. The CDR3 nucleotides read TGTGCCAGCAGCTGGGGCTTCAATGAGCAGTTCTTC.

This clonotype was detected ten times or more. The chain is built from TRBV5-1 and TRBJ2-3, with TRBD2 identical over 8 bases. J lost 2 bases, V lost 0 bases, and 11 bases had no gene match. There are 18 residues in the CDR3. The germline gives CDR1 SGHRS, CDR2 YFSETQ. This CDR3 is CASSLAGGAGVTTDTQYF. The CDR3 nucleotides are TGCGCCAGCAGCTTGGCCGGGGGAGCGGGGGTTACCACAGATACGCAGTATTTT.

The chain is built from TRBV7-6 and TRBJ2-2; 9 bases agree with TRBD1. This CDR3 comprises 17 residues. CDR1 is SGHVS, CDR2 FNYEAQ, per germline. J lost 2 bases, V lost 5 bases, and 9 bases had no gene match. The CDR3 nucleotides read TGTGCCAGCAGCCCCCCCCGGACAGGGGACAACACCGGGGAGCTGTTTTTT. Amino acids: CASSPPRTGDNTGELFF.

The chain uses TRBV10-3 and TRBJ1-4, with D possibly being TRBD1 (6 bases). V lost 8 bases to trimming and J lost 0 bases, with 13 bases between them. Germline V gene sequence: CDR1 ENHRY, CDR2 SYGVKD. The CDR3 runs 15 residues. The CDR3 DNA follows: TGTGCCATCGGATCCTCAGGGGCAACTAATGAAAAACTGTTTTTT. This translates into CAIGSSGATNEKLFF.

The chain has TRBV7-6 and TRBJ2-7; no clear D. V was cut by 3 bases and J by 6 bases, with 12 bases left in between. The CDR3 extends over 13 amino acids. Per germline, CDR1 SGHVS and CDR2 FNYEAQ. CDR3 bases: TGTGCCAGCAGCTTTAACCTGGTTTCCGAGCAGTACGTC. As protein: CASSFNLVSEQYV.

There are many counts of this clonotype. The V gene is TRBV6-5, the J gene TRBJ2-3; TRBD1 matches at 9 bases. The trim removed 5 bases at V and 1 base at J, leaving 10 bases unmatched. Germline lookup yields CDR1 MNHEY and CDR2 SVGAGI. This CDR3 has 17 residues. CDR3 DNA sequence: TGTGCCAGCAGTCCGGGGACAGGGATCGTACGCACAGATACGCAGTATTTT. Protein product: CASSPGTGIVRTDTQYF.

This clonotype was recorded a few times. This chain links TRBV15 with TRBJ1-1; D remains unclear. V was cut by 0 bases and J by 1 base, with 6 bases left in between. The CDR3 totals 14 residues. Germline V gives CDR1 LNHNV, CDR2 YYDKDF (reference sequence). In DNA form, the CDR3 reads TGTGCCACCAGCAGAGATAGATGGAACACTGAAGCTTTCTTT. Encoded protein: CATSRDRWNTEAFF.

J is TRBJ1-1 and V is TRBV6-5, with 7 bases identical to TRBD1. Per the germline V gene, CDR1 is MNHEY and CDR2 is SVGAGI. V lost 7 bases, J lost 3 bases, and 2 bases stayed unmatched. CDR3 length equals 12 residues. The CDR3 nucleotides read TGTGCCAGCACTGACAGGGACACTGAAGCTTTCTTT. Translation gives CASTDRDTEAFF.

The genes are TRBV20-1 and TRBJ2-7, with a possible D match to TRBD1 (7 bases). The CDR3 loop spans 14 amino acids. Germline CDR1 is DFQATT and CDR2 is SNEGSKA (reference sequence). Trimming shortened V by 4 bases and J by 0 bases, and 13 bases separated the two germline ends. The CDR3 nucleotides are TGCAGTGCTACACCCAGGGGGGCCTCCTACGAGCAGTACTTC. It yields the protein CSATPRGASYEQYF.

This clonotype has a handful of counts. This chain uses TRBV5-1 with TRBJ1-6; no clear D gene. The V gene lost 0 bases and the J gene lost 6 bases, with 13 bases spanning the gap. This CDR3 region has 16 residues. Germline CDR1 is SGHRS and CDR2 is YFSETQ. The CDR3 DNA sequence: TGCGCCAGCAGCTTGGCACCGGCAGATACTAATTCACCCCTCCACTTT. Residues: CASSLAPADTNSPLHF.

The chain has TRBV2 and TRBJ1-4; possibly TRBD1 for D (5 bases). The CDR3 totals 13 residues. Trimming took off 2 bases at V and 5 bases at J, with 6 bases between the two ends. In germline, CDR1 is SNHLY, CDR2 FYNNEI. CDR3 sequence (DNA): TGTGCCAGCAGTGAACAGGGAAATGAAAAACTGTTTTTT. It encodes CASSEQGNEKLFF.

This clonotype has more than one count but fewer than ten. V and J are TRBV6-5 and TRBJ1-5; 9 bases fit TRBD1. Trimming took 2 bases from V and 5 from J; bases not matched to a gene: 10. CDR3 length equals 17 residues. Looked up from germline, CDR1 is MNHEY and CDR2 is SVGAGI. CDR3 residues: CASSYGVPGQGHQPQHF. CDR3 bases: TGTGCCAGCAGTTACGGGGTGCCGGGACAGGGTCATCAGCCCCAGCATTTT.

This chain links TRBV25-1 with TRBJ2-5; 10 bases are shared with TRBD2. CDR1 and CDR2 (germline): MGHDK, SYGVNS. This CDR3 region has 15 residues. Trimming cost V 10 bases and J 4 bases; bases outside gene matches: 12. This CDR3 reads CATSQGSGGSETQYF. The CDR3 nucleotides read TGTGCCACCAGCCAGGGTAGCGGGGGGTCAGAGACCCAGTACTTC.

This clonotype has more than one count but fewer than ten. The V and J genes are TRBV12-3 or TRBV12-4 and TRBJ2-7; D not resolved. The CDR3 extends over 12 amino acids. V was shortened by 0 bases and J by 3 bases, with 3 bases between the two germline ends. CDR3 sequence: CASSLAFYEQYF. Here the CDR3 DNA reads TGTGCCAGCAGTTTAGCGTTCTACGAGCAGTACTTC.

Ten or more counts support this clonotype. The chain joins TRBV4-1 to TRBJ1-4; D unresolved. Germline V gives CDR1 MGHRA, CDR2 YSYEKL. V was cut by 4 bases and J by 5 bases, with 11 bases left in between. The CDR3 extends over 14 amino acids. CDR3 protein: CASSRRLSNEKLFF. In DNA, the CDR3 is TGCGCCAGCAGCCGCCGGCTTTCAAATGAAAAACTGTTTTTT.

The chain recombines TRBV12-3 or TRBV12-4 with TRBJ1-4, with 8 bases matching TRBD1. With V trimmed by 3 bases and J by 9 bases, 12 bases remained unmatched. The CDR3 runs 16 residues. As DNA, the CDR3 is TGTGCCAGCAGTTTTGGCATGGAGGGGACAGGCAAAAAACTGTTTTTT. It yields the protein CASSFGMEGTGKKLFF.

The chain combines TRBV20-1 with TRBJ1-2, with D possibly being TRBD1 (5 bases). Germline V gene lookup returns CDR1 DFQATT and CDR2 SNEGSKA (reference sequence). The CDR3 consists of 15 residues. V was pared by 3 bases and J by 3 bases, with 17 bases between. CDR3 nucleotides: TGCAGTGCTAGTACCCGTTGGGGGAGGGACTATGGCTACACCTTC. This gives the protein CSASTRWGRDYGYTF.

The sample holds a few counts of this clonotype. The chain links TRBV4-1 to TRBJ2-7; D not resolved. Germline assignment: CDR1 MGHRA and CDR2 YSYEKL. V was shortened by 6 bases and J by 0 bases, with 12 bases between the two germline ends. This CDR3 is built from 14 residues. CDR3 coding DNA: TGCGCCAGCAGTGTAGGGCAGAGCTCCTACGAGCAGTACTTC. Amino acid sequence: CASSVGQSSYEQYF.

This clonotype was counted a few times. Here the CDR3 DNA reads TGTGCCAGCAGTTTAGCAGGGAATCGCTACACTGAAGCTTTCTTT. Translating gives CASSLAGNRYTEAFF. This chain uses TRBV6-2 or TRBV6-3 with TRBJ1-1; D is perhaps TRBD1 (5 bases). Looked up from germline, CDR1 is MNHEY and CDR2 is SVGEGT. V gave up 4 bases and J gave up 3 bases, with 15 bases separating them. This CDR3 has 15 amino acids.